A selection of T cell receptor beta chains follows, all from one sample in a study of blood T cell repertoires in COVID-19. Sequencing used immunoSEQ multiplex PCR; TCRdb keeps in-frame clones, though not all of them. The sample includes 150,000 to 200,000 clones, 75% to 90% of them seen just once. Input material: peripheral blood. The receptor set was obtained from a woman aged 40-49 years with COVID-19, enrolled during active disease. The CDR3 runs from the conserved cysteine through the conserved F or W. A D gene is named only where the DNA matches it firmly. Size tells how often a clone was seen (once, few, many) or the class of an expanded clone, and some rows leave it out.

V gene	clone size	D gene	J gene	CDR3 DNA	CDR3 protein
TRBV5-6	.	.	TRBJ1-4	TGTGCCAGCAGCTTGGTCTCCGGGGTGGGCACTAATGAAAAACTGTTTTTT	CASSLVSGVGTNEKLFF
TRBV11-2	.	TRBD2	TRBJ2-5	TGTGCCAGCAGCTTAGCTAGTACTAGCGGGCGGCGAGAGACCCAGTACTTC	CASSLASTSGRRETQYF
TRBV9	few	.	TRBJ1-1	TGTGCCAGCAGCGTAGGACCACCATTGGGAGGCACGAGCACTGAAGCTTTCTTT	CASSVGPPLGGTSTEAFF
TRBV5-6	few	.	TRBJ2-2	TGTGCCAGCAGCTTCCTAACGACAGGGAGCGGGGGGGAGCTGTTTTTT	CASSFLTTGSGGELFF
TRBV9	.	TRBD1	TRBJ2-3	TGTGCCAGCAGCGTAGTTACGGACAGGGGTGACCAGTATTTT	CASSVVTDRGDQYF
TRBV11-3	.	TRBD1	TRBJ1-4	TGTGCCAGCAGCTTAGGACAGGGGACAACTAATGAAAAACTGTTTTTT	CASSLGQGTTNEKLFF
TRBV7-2	.	.	TRBJ2-3	TGTGCCAGCAGCCCCGGCCTAGCATTTGGAGATACGCAGTATTTT	CASSPGLAFGDTQYF
TRBV19	.	.	TRBJ2-5	TGTGCCACTTTACGGACCGGGGAAGAGACCCAGTACTTC	CATLRTGEETQYF
TRBV27	once	.	TRBJ1-2	TGTGCCAGCAGGCGGGCGTCGATATCCTATGGCTACACCTTC	CASRRASISYGYTF
TRBV11-1	.	TRBD1	TRBJ2-3	TGTGCCAGCAGCTCGCGGACAGGGGGCACAGATACGCAGTATTTT	CASSSRTGGTDTQYF
TRBV3-1/TRBV3-2	.	.	TRBJ2-3	TGTGCCAGCAGCCAAGGTCCGGGGATAGGCACAGATACGCAGTATTTT	CASSQGPGIGTDTQYF
TRBV28	.	.	TRBJ2-5	TGTGCCACCCAGGAGGCCCAAGAGACCCAGTACTTC	CATQEAQETQYF
TRBV19	.	.	TRBJ2-7	TGTGCCAGTAGTCGCGGGGTCTACGAGCAGTACTTC	CASSRGVYEQYF
TRBV14	.	TRBD1	TRBJ2-2	TGTGCCACCAAGGACAGGGCGAACACCGGGGAGCTGTTTTTT	CATKDRANTGELFF
TRBV29-1	.	.	TRBJ1-1	TGCAGCGTTGTGAGAGCTCTGAACACTGAAGCTTTCTTT	CSVVRALNTEAFF
TRBV5-1	.	TRBD2	TRBJ2-7	TGCGCCAGCAGCTTGGGGACTAGCGGCCAATCGCCTTACGAGCAGTACTTC	CASSLGTSGQSPYEQYF
TRBV6-5	few	.	TRBJ1-2	TGTGCCAGCAGTCCTCTCGGGGAATCTAACTATGGCTACACCTTC	CASSPLGESNYGYTF
TRBV19	.	.	TRBJ2-2	TGTGCCAGTAGTACCCAGGGGATCACCGGGGAGCTGTTTTTT	CASSTQGITGELFF
TRBV2	.	.	TRBJ1-2	TGTGCCAGCAGTGAAAGGGCGCGGGAGCCCTATGGCTACACCTTC	CASSERAREPYGYTF
TRBV7-6	.	TRBD1	TRBJ1-6	TGTGCCAGCAGCCTCCGACAGGGGGGTCCCAATTCACCCCTCCACTTT	CASSLRQGGPNSPLHF
TRBV28	.	TRBD1	TRBJ2-5	TGTGCCAGCAGTTTGACAGGGGGCGGGCAAGAGACCCAGTACTTC	CASSLTGGGQETQYF
TRBV5-1	.	TRBD1	TRBJ1-6	TGCGCCAGCAGCCCGGAACCGGGACAGGGCATTTCACCCCTCCACTTT	CASSPEPGQGISPLHF
TRBV29-1	.	TRBD2	TRBJ2-7	TGCAGCGTTGAAGGTCGAGCGGGGGGGCACGAGCAGTACTTC	CSVEGRAGGHEQYF
TRBV21-1	.	.	TRBJ1-1	TGTGCCAGCGCCCAGGGACAGACCGACATGAACACTGAAGCTTTCTTT	CASAQGQTDMNTEAFF
TRBV7-9	.	TRBD2	TRBJ2-3	TGTGCCAGCAGCTCACCGGTGGGGGGGTTAAGCACAGATACGCAGTATTTT	CASSSPVGGLSTDTQYF
TRBV5-1	.	.	TRBJ1-6	TGCGCCAGCAGTCGCCGGGGTCCAGCGGAATATAATTCACCCCTCCACTTT	CASSRRGPAEYNSPLHF
TRBV27	few	TRBD2	TRBJ2-7	TGTGCCAGCGGGGAAACTAGCGCCCTTGGGGGGGTTTACGAGCAGTACTTC	CASGETSALGGVYEQYF
TRBV3-1/TRBV3-2	.	TRBD1	TRBJ1-1	TGTGCCAGCAGTCGAACAGGGGTTGGTACTGAAGCTTTCTTT	CASSRTGVGTEAFF
TRBV5-1	.	.	TRBJ2-2	TGCGCCAGCCAGGGACACATTAACACCGGGGAGCTGTTTTTT	CASQGHINTGELFF
TRBV28	.	.	TRBJ2-5	TGTGCCAGCACTTTGGGCAGGGCGACTCAAGAGACCCAGTACTTC	CASTLGRATQETQYF
TRBV19	few	.	TRBJ2-3	TGTGCCAGTAGTATCAGGGACACAGATACGCAGTATTTT	CASSIRDTDTQYF
TRBV12-5	.	TRBD1	TRBJ1-1	TGTGCTAGTGGTTCACAATCCGGGACAGGGAGGACTGAAGCTTTCTTT	CASGSQSGTGRTEAFF
TRBV29-1	.	TRBD1	TRBJ2-7	TGCAGCGTTGCCCATGGGACAGTTACCTTCTACGAGCAGTACTTC	CSVAHGTVTFYEQYF
TRBV11-2	.	TRBD1	TRBJ1-1	TGTGCCAGCAGCTTAGCACAGGGGAGGACTGAAGCTTTCTTT	CASSLAQGRTEAFF
TRBV7-9	many	.	TRBJ2-2	TGTGCCAGCAGCTTCTCGGGGGTGGACGGGGAGCTGTTTTTT	CASSFSGVDGELFF
TRBV10-1	.	.	TRBJ2-2	TGCGCCAGCAGTGAGTCGGGCAGGATCAACACCGGGGAGCTGTTTTTT	CASSESGRINTGELFF
TRBV6-4	.	.	TRBJ2-6	TGTGCCAGCAGTGCGCGGCCATTCTCTGGGGCCAACGTCCTGACTTTC	CASSARPFSGANVLTF
TRBV6-6	.	.	TRBJ2-7	TGTGCCAGCGGGAGCAGGGAGCAGTACTTC	CASGSREQYF
TRBV9	.	TRBD2	TRBJ2-1	TGTGCCAGCAGCCAGTTCGCGGGGGGGAAGGACAATGAGCAGTTCTTC	CASSQFAGGKDNEQFF
TRBV5-6	.	TRBD1	TRBJ1-6	TGTGCCAGCGGAAAACAGGGGGTGAATTCACCCCTCCACTTT	CASGKQGVNSPLHF
TRBV10-1	once	TRBD2	TRBJ2-1	TGCGCCAGCAGTGGCGGGAGTGCCTACAATGAGCAGTTCTTC	CASSGGSAYNEQFF
TRBV7-9	.	TRBD2	TRBJ2-1	TGTGCCAGCAGCTTAATTAGCGGGAGGGCCAATGATGAGCAGTTCTTC	CASSLISGRANDEQFF
TRBV27	once	.	TRBJ1-4	TGTGCCAGCAGTTCCCCCAGCGTTCCGGGGGAAAAACTGTTTTTT	CASSSPSVPGEKLFF
TRBV12-5	.	.	TRBJ1-2	TGTGCTAGTGGCATCGAGCCTATCGAGGATGGCTACACCTTC	CASGIEPIEDGYTF
TRBV5-1	.	.	TRBJ1-1	TGCGCCAGCAGCTTGGATCTGTTGGGAGCCGGGGAAGCTTTCTTT	CASSLDLLGAGEAFF
TRBV7-7	.	TRBD2	TRBJ2-3	TGTGCTAGCAGTCGAACTAGCGGGAGCACAGATACGCAGTATTTT	CASSRTSGSTDTQYF
TRBV5-1	.	.	TRBJ2-7	TGCGCCAGCAGCGCCCGGCCAGGGGCGTACGAGCAGTACTTC	CASSARPGAYEQYF
TRBV5-1	.	TRBD1	TRBJ1-1	TGCGCCAGCAGCTTCCGGGACAGGGCTGAAGCTTTCTTT	CASSFRDRAEAFF
TRBV3-1/TRBV3-2	.	.	TRBJ1-2	TGTGCCAGCAGTCCACAGGGTTATGGCTACACCTTC	CASSPQGYGYTF
TRBV14	.	TRBD2	TRBJ2-7	TGTGCCAGCAGCCAAGATCGAGGACTAGCGGGGGGTTACGAGCAGTACTTC	CASSQDRGLAGGYEQYF
TRBV6-5	.	TRBD1	TRBJ1-2	TGTGCCAGCAGAACAATGGAGGGGGCGAACTATGGCTACACCTTC	CASRTMEGANYGYTF
TRBV7-6	many	.	TRBJ2-7	TGTGCCAGCAGCTTAGTGGCCAGCGCCGACTACGAGCAGTACTTC	CASSLVASADYEQYF
TRBV19	.	.	TRBJ2-2	TGTGCCAGTAGTCTCAGGGGGAACACCGGGGAGCTGTTTTTT	CASSLRGNTGELFF
TRBV5-1	.	TRBD2	TRBJ2-5	TGCGCCAGCAGCGGACTAGCGGGGGGGCCGGAGACCCAGTACTTC	CASSGLAGGPETQYF
TRBV19	.	TRBD1	TRBJ1-3	TGTGCCAGTAGTATGGGAGGGACAGGGCCTGGAAACACCATATATTTT	CASSMGGTGPGNTIYF
TRBV29-1	.	TRBD1	TRBJ1-2	TGCAGCTTCGGGACAGGGATGGGTGGCTACACCTTC	CSFGTGMGGYTF
TRBV5-1	.	.	TRBJ1-1	TGCGCCAGCAGCTTGTCCGGTCCGAACACTGAAGCTTTCTTT	CASSLSGPNTEAFF